Below, 21 T cell receptor beta chains from the same sample are listed, as sequenced in a study of cytomegalovirus exposure and HLA in healthy donors. PCR was performed using 60 Vbeta and 13 Jbeta primers. Sequenced by immunoSEQ multiplex PCR; TCRdb stores in-frame clones only, minus some. The sample yields more than 85,000 clones, roughly three quarters seen once. Sequenced: PBMCs. Receptors originate from a male donor in good health and CMV-seropositive.

This clone was observed a few times. The V and J genes are TRBV4-1 and TRBJ1-5, with TRBD1 as a possible D gene (6 bases). Germline CDR1 and CDR2: MGHRA and YSYEKL. The CDR3 extends over 15 amino acids. The V end lost 0 bases, the J end lost 6 bases, and 12 bases lay between the germline ends. CDR3 in DNA: TGCGCCAGCAGCCAAGATGGCAGGGGTGGTCAGCCCCAGCATTTT. This codes for CASSQDGRGGQPQHF.

V gene TRBV7-2 combines with J gene TRBJ2-1; 10 bases match TRBD1. The CDR3 sequence is 14 residues long. Germline V CDR1 and CDR2: SGHTA, FQGNSA. V dropped 5 bases and J dropped 5; count of bases not matched to a gene: 3. CDR3 coding DNA: TGTGCCAGCAGCCGACAGGGGGCTAACAATGAGCAGTTCTTC. As protein: CASSRQGANNEQFF.

V is TRBV27 and J is TRBJ1-2, with D possibly TRBD1 on 5 matching bases. Trimming removed 2 bases from V and 5 bases from J, with 12 bases in between. Germline V CDR1 and CDR2: MNHEY, SMNVEV (reference sequence). This CDR3 is built from 14 residues. The CDR3 sequence is CASSLARGLYGYTF. The CDR3, as DNA: TGTGCCAGCAGTTTAGCGAGGGGACTATATGGCTACACCTTC.

This clone is a singleton in its sample. The V and J genes are TRBV5-1 and TRBJ1-4; TRBD1 might be the D (6 bases). The germline V gene has CDR1 SGHRS and CDR2 YFSETQ. This CDR3 contains 13 residues. The V end was cut by 2 bases, the J end by 8 bases, with 10 bases between. In DNA, the CDR3 is TGCGCCAGCAGCTTACAGGGAGGGGAAAAACTGTTTTTT. Encoded protein: CASSLQGGEKLFF.

V usage is TRBV14 and J usage is TRBJ1-1; 8 positions match TRBD1. CDR1 is SGHDN, CDR2 FVKESK, per germline. CDR3 size: 16 residues. With V trimmed by 0 bases and J by 3 bases, 6 bases remained unmatched. The CDR3 spells CASSQDLGRGHTEAFF. The DNA for the CDR3 is TGTGCCAGCAGCCAAGATCTCGGCAGGGGGCACACTGAAGCTTTCTTT.

The chain links TRBV7-2 to TRBJ1-6, with 9 nucleotides matching TRBD1. Germline lookup yields CDR1 SGHTA and CDR2 FQGNSA. V lost 2 bases and J lost 9; bases outside the gene matches: 8. The CDR3 spans 16 residues. CDR3 residues: CASSLTGQGIGSPLHF. The CDR3 bases are TGTGCCAGCAGCTTAACCGGACAGGGGATAGGTTCACCCCTCCACTTT.

The chain recombines TRBV30 with TRBJ1-1; D remains unclear. The germline V gene encodes CDR1 GTSNPN and CDR2 SVGIG (reference sequence). This CDR3 spans 13 amino acids. V shed 4 bases and J shed 0 bases, with 9 bases lying between them. Here the CDR3 DNA reads TGTGCCTGGACTCTTTTCCTGAACACTGAAGCTTTCTTT. It encodes CAWTLFLNTEAFF. The complete variable domain, with remaining parts taken from reference TRBV30 and TRBJ1-1, reads SQTIHQWPATLVQPVGSPLSLECTVEGTSNPNLYWYRQAAGRGLQLLFYSVGIGQISSEVPQNLSASRPQDRQFILSSKKLLLSDSGFYLCAWTLFLNTEAFFGQGTRLTVV.

This clone was counted a few times. The chain combines TRBV27 with TRBJ1-1; 7 nucleotides match TRBD1. The CDR3 consists of 14 residues. With 5 bases clipped from V and 1 base from J, the junction kept 4 bases outside the gene matches. The germline CDR1 and CDR2 sequences are MNHEY and SMNVEV (reference sequence). The CDR3 region has the DNA TGTGCCAGCAGTCCTGACAGGGCGAACACTGAAGCTTTCTTT. Protein: CASSPDRANTEAFF.

This sequence joins TRBV4-1 and TRBJ1-2, with D perhaps matching TRBD1 (5 bases). CDR1 and CDR2 (germline): MGHRA, YSYEKL. The ends were cut back, 4 bases at V and 6 bases at J, with 21 bases in the middle. CDR3 size: 16 residues. The CDR3 loop is CASSPGSGGARDGYTF. CDR3 DNA: TGCGCCAGCAGCCCAGGGTCGGGTGGGGCGCGTGATGGCTACACCTTC.

The chain employs TRBV6-1 and TRBJ1-1; D is ambiguous. Trimming stripped 3 bases from V and 4 bases from J, with 12 bases between. CDR1 and CDR2 from the germline V gene are MNHNS and SASEGT. The CDR3 is 14 amino acids. The chain's CDR3 is CASSEGREATEAFF. The CDR3 DNA follows: TGTGCCAGCAGTGAGGGCCGGGAGGCCACTGAAGCTTTCTTT.

Only a few counts were recorded for this clone. J is TRBJ2-1 and V is TRBV7-8; 7 nucleotides match TRBD1. CDR3 size: 11 residues. CDR1 SGHVS and CDR2 FQNEAQ come from the germline V gene. Unmatched junction bases numbered 1, after V lost 5 bases and J lost 9 bases. DNA of the CDR3: TGTGCCAGCAGCCCAGGGGGTGAGCAGTTCTTC. Its protein product is CASSPGGEQFF.

The chain links TRBV6-5 to TRBJ2-7; D unresolved. This CDR3 comprises 14 residues. Germline values: CDR1 MNHEY, CDR2 SVGAGI. The V gene lost 0 bases and the J gene lost 2 bases, with 8 bases spanning the gap. CDR3 in DNA: TGTGCCAGCAGTTACTCGGTAGCAACCTACGAGCAGTACTTC. The encoded protein is CASSYSVATYEQYF.

This chain uses TRBV10-1 with TRBJ1-2; no clear D gene. The germline V gene has CDR1 WNHNN and CDR2 SYGVQD (reference sequence). The CDR3 contains 14 residues. V was trimmed by 6 bases and J by 2 bases, leaving 13 bases between them. The CDR3 loop is CASSPTRGNYGYTF. The CDR3 bases are TGCGCCAGCAGCCCTACGAGAGGGAACTATGGCTACACCTTC.

This chain joins TRBV2 and TRBJ2-3, with 9 nucleotides matching TRBD2. The trim removed 5 bases at V and 2 bases at J, leaving 11 bases unmatched. The CDR3 has 17 amino acids. The germline V gene has CDR1 SNHLY and CDR2 FYNNEI. The CDR3 region has the DNA TGTGCCAGCAGTAGTCTAGCGGCGGGGGGGCCCACAGATACGCAGTATTTT. This gives the protein CASSSLAAGGPTDTQYF.

V gene TRBV7-9 combines with J gene TRBJ2-5; 7 bases are shared with TRBD1. Germline V CDR1 and CDR2: SEHNR, FQNEAQ (reference sequence). V shed 1 base and J 2 bases; nucleotides not matched to a gene: 4. The CDR3 totals 15 residues. The CDR3 protein is CASSLVQGRQETQYF. In nucleotides, the CDR3 is TGTGCCAGCAGCTTAGTACAGGGGCGGCAAGAGACCCAGTACTTC.

The chain couples TRBV30 to TRBJ2-5; D remains ambiguous. Trimming cost V 7 bases and J 5 bases, with 11 bases left between them. In germline, CDR1 is GTSNPN, CDR2 SVGIG (reference sequence). CDR3 length: 11 amino acids. In nucleotides, the CDR3 is TGTGCCTCAACCACAGAGGAGACCCAGTACTTC. Its protein product is CASTTEETQYF.

The chain combines TRBV6-5 with TRBJ1-4; 7 positions match TRBD1. V was pared by 2 bases and J by 11 bases, with 8 bases of the junction left unmatched. CDR3 length: 14 residues. Germline lookup yields CDR1 MNHEY and CDR2 SVGAGI. The CDR3 sequence is CASSYLPRGGKLFF. As DNA, the CDR3 is TGTGCCAGCAGTTACCTCCCACGAGGGGGCAAACTGTTTTTT.

The chain is built from TRBV7-2 and TRBJ2-7; a possible D gene is TRBD1 (6 bases). The CDR3 is made up of 13 amino acids. Germline V gene sequence: CDR1 SGHTA, CDR2 FQGNSA. Trimming shortened V by 4 bases and J by 4 bases, and 11 bases separated the two germline ends. CDR3 nucleotide sequence: TGTGCCAGCAGCTCACAGGGTGGGTACGAGCAGTACTTC. It specifies CASSSQGGYEQYF.

The rearrangement uses TRBV6-5 and TRBJ1-2; TRBD1 matches 8 bases. Germline CDR1 reads MNHEY; CDR2 reads SVGAGI. V was clipped by 6 bases and J by 5 bases; unmatched bases: 11. This CDR3 is 15 amino acids long. CDR3 DNA sequence: TGTGCCAGCAGCCCCCTAGACAGGGGCTTTTATGGCTACACCTTC. It yields the protein CASSPLDRGFYGYTF.

The rearrangement joins TRBV6-1 to TRBJ2-4, with D perhaps TRBD1 (6 bases). Germline CDR1 reads MNHNS; CDR2 reads SASEGT. V was clipped by 1 base and J by 0 bases, with 7 bases between them. The CDR3 sequence is 15 residues long. CDR3 nucleotides: TGTGCCAGCAGTGAAGAGGGGGTAGCCAAAAACATTCAGTACTTC. Translation gives CASSEEGVAKNIQYF.

This clone has just a few counts. The gene calls are TRBV6-5 and TRBJ1-2, with 7 bases aligning to TRBD1. CDR1 is MNHEY, CDR2 SVGAGI, per germline. This CDR3 has 16 residues. The V and J ends lost 2 bases and 0 bases, in that order; junction bases with no gene match: 6. CDR3 in DNA: TGTGCCAGCAGTTACCGGGGACAGCTCTCTAACTATGGCTACACCTTC. Protein product: CASSYRGQLSNYGYTF.